This T cell receptor (beta chain) was obtained from a study of cytomegalovirus exposure and HLA in healthy donors. Study results and limitations: There were some V segments, including TRBV6-2 and TRBV6-3, excluded as indistinguishable. After further analysis at a later stage, 15,000 to 20,000 TCR beta sequences were associated with HLA alleles at 0.05 false discovery rate. Per a prior analysis, the majority of TCR beta V segments were productive roughly 87% or roughly 30% of the time.

This clone was picked up a small number of times. Its antigen is not identified. The CDR3 sequence is 15 residues long. Trimming took 4 bases from V and 0 from J; bases not matched to a gene: 4. Germline assignment: CDR1 SGHRS and CDR2 YFSETQ. The primer mix had 60 Vbeta and 13 Jbeta primers. Per the authors' pipeline: Unique TCR beta chains totaled roughly 80 million in a later count, with roughly 10 million of them shared. The method was immunoSEQ multiplex PCR; TCRdb's version includes in-frame clones alone and lacks a portion of them. V, J and clone size were drawn from that table, and D and trimming were deduced from the DNA. The table has over 65,000 clones, around 75% seen once; the top ten hold approximately 7.2%.

The specimen sequenced was PBMCs. The V gene is TRBV5-1, the J gene TRBJ1-3; TRBD1 matches 7 bases. The receptor comes from a woman aged 35 to 49 in good health and CMV-seronegative. The CDR3 sequence: CASSLDRLSGNTIYF. CDR3 coding DNA: TGCGCCAGCAGCCTGGACAGGCTCTCTGGAAACACCATATATTTT.